The 2 T cell receptor beta chains below come from one sample, sequenced in a study of Graves' ophthalmopathy and Graves' hyperthyroidism. From RNA, the CDR3 regions of TCR beta chains were amplified and sequenced. Second-round multiplex PCR came after first-round RT-PCR with HTBI primers. Via MiXCR, TCRdb re-called the multiplex PCR reads, giving one row per CDR3 protein. This table has 300,000 to 400,000 distinct CDR3 sequences, roughly 15% appearing once. The sample was peripheral blood. The receptors stem from an adult man with Graves' ophthalmopathy.

The chain uses TRBV6-1 and TRBJ1-1; D may be TRBD1 (6 bases). The ends were cut back, 8 bases at V and 2 bases at J, with 18 bases in the middle. The CDR3 covers 15 residues. Germline V lookup: CDR1 MNHNS, CDR2 SASEGT. The chain's CDR3 is CASRTQGQTNTEAFF. CDR3 bases: TGTGCCAGCCGAACCCAGGGGCAAACTAACACTGAAGCTTTCTTT.

This clonotype was counted ten times or more. The CDR3 coding sequence is TGTGCCTGGGGGACAGGGAGCCCCTACGAGCAGTACTTC. This translates into CAWGTGSPYEQYF. This chain uses TRBV30 with TRBJ2-7, with 9 positions matching TRBD1. This CDR3 is built from 13 residues. V shed 5 bases, J shed 2 bases, and the junction held 4 bases outside the gene matches. Germline V lookup: CDR1 GTSNPN, CDR2 SVGIG (reference sequence).